This T cell receptor (beta chain) was recorded in a study of blood T cell repertoires in COVID-19. Study-level information: From the United States, Italy and Spain came samples of acute and convalescent COVID-19.

CDR1 and CDR2 from the germline V gene are SEHNR and FQNEAQ (reference sequence). Unmatched junction bases numbered 6, after V lost 6 bases and J lost 6 bases. This CDR3 comprises 14 residues. Source study methods: Researchers report that nucleated cell counts were estimated from reference gene primer amplification. TCRdb keeps only in-frame clones here, not all; method: immunoSEQ multiplex PCR. V, J and clone size were drawn from that table, and D and trimming were deduced from the DNA. The data contain about 250,000 clones, just over 85% of them singletons. The V call is TRBV7-9, the J call TRBJ2-2, with 8 bases aligning to TRBD1. The sample consisted of peripheral blood. The TCR originated in a woman aged 25-40 years with active or convalescent COVID-19. The CDR3 reads CASSPQGAAGELFF. The CDR3, as DNA: TGTGCCAGCAGTCCCCAGGGGGCTGCCGGGGAGCTGTTTTTT. The entire variable domain, with the rest obtained from reference TRBV7-9 and TRBJ2-2, is as follows: DTGVSQNPRHKITKRGQNVTFRCDPISEHNRLYWYRQTLGQGPEFLTYFQNEAQLEKSRLLSDRFSAERPKGSFSTLEIQRTEQGDSAMYLCASSPQGAAGELFFGEGSRLTVL.